These 30 T cell receptor beta chains were sequenced from one sample in a study of blood T cells in healthy people across ages. The second PCR ran about 7 to 12 cycles with a sample-barcoded 5' primer and J-beta primers. TCRdb fed the 5' RACE reads into MiXCR, producing one record per CDR3 protein. The sample consists of about 1.5 million distinct CDR3 sequences, around two fifths of them appearing once. Sequencing was performed on blood. Receptors were obtained from a young woman in good health.

Worth noting for this clonotype: The junction does not match germline at one end; this may be a read error. The chain carries TRBV5-1 and TRBJ2-7, with 7 bases lining up with TRBD1. The CDR3 consists of 15 residues. CDR1 is SGHRS, CDR2 YFSETQ, per germline. The CDR3 region is CASSLGQGRYYERYF. In DNA form, the CDR3 reads TGCGCCAGCAGCTTGGGACAGGGAAGATACTACGAGCGGTACTTC.

The chain has TRBV29-1 and TRBJ2-5; D remains unclear. Deletions cut 4 bases from V and 2 bases from J, with 11 bases between. CDR3 length: 13 amino acids. The germline CDR1 and CDR2 sequences are SQVTM and ANQGSEA. The CDR3 DNA reads TGCAGCGTTGCTGGCCACCTACAAGAGACCCAGTACTTC. It encodes CSVAGHLQETQYF.

This clonotype has a count of ten or more. The V call is TRBV29-1, the J call TRBJ2-7; 9 nucleotides align to TRBD1. The trim removed 4 bases at V and 4 bases at J, leaving 5 bases unmatched. The length of the CDR3 is 13 residues. Germline assignment: CDR1 SQVTM and CDR2 ANQGSEA. The CDR3, as DNA: TGCAGCGTTGGACAGGGGGTGATATACGAGCAGTACTTC. Residues: CSVGQGVIYEQYF.

The rearrangement uses TRBV6-2 or TRBV6-3 and TRBJ2-2; 12 nucleotides match TRBD2. Trimming cost V 4 bases and J 2 bases; bases outside gene matches: 8. Germline-derived CDR1 and CDR2 are MNHEY and SVGEGT. This CDR3 comprises 18 residues. The CDR3 spells CASSFLRTSGVNTGELFF. The CDR3 nucleotides are TGTGCCAGCAGTTTTTTAAGGACTAGCGGGGTCAACACCGGGGAGCTGTTTTTT.

The chain couples TRBV30 to TRBJ2-1; possibly TRBD1 for D (7 bases). Trimming shortened V by 3 bases and J by 5 bases, and 20 bases separated the two germline ends. The CDR3 runs 16 residues. The germline gives CDR1 GTSNPN, CDR2 SVGIG (reference sequence). CDR3 in DNA: TGTGCCTGGAGCGGGAAGGGGGCGGGGAGCAACAATGAGCAGTTCTTC. Protein product: CAWSGKGAGSNNEQFF. Filled out from reference TRBV30 and TRBJ2-1, the complete variable domain reads SQTIHQWPATLVQPVGSPLSLECTVEGTSNPNLYWYRQAAGRGLQLLFYSVGIGQISSEVPQNLSASRPQDRQFILSSKKLLLSDSGFYLCAWSGKGAGSNNEQFFGPGTRLTVL.

J is TRBJ1-2 and V is TRBV28; 8 bases fit TRBD1. The length of the CDR3 is 14 residues. The germline gives CDR1 MDHEN, CDR2 SYDVKM. V was clipped by 3 bases and J by 5 bases; unmatched bases: 5. For the CDR3, the DNA is TGTGCCAGCAGTTTGGACAGGGATGGGTATGGCTACACCTTC. Its translation is CASSLDRDGYGYTF.

The gene calls are TRBV9 and TRBJ2-5; no reliable D call. Trimming shortened V by 2 bases and J by 11 bases, and 22 bases separated the two germline ends. This CDR3 is built from 15 residues. The germline V gene has CDR1 SGDLS and CDR2 YYNGEE. Written as DNA, the CDR3 is TGTGCCAGCAGCGTTGATTTTGACTTCTACAATGAGCAGTACTTC. Protein product: CASSVDFDFYNEQYF. Full variable domain (remainder filled in from reference TRBV9 and TRBJ2-5): DSGVTQTPKHLITATGQRVTLRCSPRSGDLSVYWYQQSLDQGLQFLIQYYNGEERAKGNILERFSAQQFPDLHSELNLSSLELGDSALYFCASSVDFDFYNEQYFGPGTRLLVL.

As concerns this clonotype: A much larger clone is a single base away; this may be a read error. This rearrangement joins TRBV20-1 to TRBJ2-3, with unresolved D. CDR1 DFQATT and CDR2 SNEGSKA come from the germline V gene (reference sequence). The CDR3 is made up of 15 amino acids. Trimming cost V 0 bases and J 4 bases, with 14 bases left between them. CDR3 protein: CSARDPTRSPDTQYF. The CDR3 nucleotides read TGCAGTGCTAGAGATCCGACACGATCGCCAGATACGCAGTATTTT.

The chain recombines TRBV13 with TRBJ1-2; D gene ambiguous. Germline V lookup: CDR1 PRHDT, CDR2 FYEKMQ (reference sequence). This CDR3 has 14 residues. Deletions cut 1 base from V and 2 bases from J, with 8 bases between. The CDR3 DNA follows: TGTGCCAGCAGCTTAGAAAACAGAAACTATGGCTACACCTTC. Its translation: CASSLENRNYGYTF. Variable domain in full (rest from reference TRBV13 and TRBJ1-2): AAGVIQSPRHLIKEKRETATLKCYPIPRHDTVYWYQQGPGQDPQFLISFYEKMQSDKGSIPDRFSAQQFSDYHSELNMSSLELGDSALYFCASSLENRNYGYTFGSGTRLTVV.

The chain combines TRBV20-1 with TRBJ1-1; weak D call: TRBD1 (6 bases). CDR3 size: 11 residues. The germline CDR1 and CDR2 sequences are DFQATT and SNEGSKA (reference sequence). V was shortened by 6 bases and J by 10 bases, with 15 bases between the two germline ends. CDR3 sequence reads: CSARGSGGAFF. CDR3 sequence (DNA): TGCAGTGCCAGGGGATCCGGGGGAGCTTTCTTT.

Ten or more counts support this clonotype. The J gene is TRBJ2-7, the V gene TRBV4-2; D is possibly TRBD2 (5 bases). Trimming pared 0 bases from V and 3 bases from J, leaving 15 bases between. The germline V gene has CDR1 LGHNA and CDR2 YNFKEQ. The CDR3 is made up of 16 amino acids. The CDR3: CASSQELESSVYEQYF. Written as DNA, the CDR3 is TGTGCCAGCAGCCAAGAACTAGAGTCGTCGGTCTACGAGCAGTACTTC.

Remarks on this clonotype: This may stem from a read error, because a much larger clone lies one nucleotide away. J is TRBJ2-1 and V is TRBV20-1, with D perhaps matching TRBD2 (6 bases). CDR1 is DFQATT, CDR2 SNEGSKA, per germline (reference sequence). This CDR3 has 10 residues. The CDR3 sequence: CRAGTDEQFF. The CDR3 DNA is TGCAGGGCTGGGACTGATGAGCAGTTCTTC.

The chain couples TRBV12-3 or TRBV12-4 to TRBJ2-1; unclear D gene. The end of the DNA aligns better with TRBJ2-7, so the J call may be wrong. The CDR3 is 15 residues long. Written as DNA, the CDR3 is TGTGCCAGCAGTTTATCTGGTTACTCCTACAATGAGCAGTACTTC. Its translation is CASSLSGYSYNEQYF.

This clonotype came up a few times. The chain is built from TRBV2 and TRBJ2-1; tentatively, D is TRBD1 or TRBD2 (5 bases each). V was shortened by 7 bases and J by 1 base, with 14 bases between the two germline ends. CDR1 is SNHLY and CDR2 is FYNNEI in the germline V gene. The CDR3 contains 15 residues. The CDR3 is CASTLGTESYNEQFF. CDR3 in DNA: TGTGCCAGCACTCTCGGGACGGAGTCCTACAATGAGCAGTTCTTC.

This clonotype was picked up one time. This chain links TRBV20-1 with TRBJ1-5; 7 nucleotides match TRBD1. Germline V gene lookup returns CDR1 DFQATT and CDR2 SNEGSKA (reference sequence). Trimming cost V 5 bases and J 2 bases; bases outside gene matches: 9. The CDR3 loop spans 15 amino acids. CDR3 in DNA: TGCAGTGCTGGCGCGGGACAGACAGGCAATCAGCCCCAGCATTTT. It encodes CSAGAGQTGNQPQHF.

This rearrangement joins TRBV27 to TRBJ1-5; TRBD1 aligns across 8 bases. J lost 5 bases, V lost 5 bases, and 8 bases had no gene match. This CDR3 spans 15 amino acids. CDR1 is MNHEY, CDR2 SMNVEV, per germline (reference sequence). CDR3 DNA sequence: TGTGCCAGCAGTCCGGACAGGGAACGGGATCAGCCCCAGCATTTT. This sequence encodes CASSPDRERDQPQHF.

This clonotype has a handful of counts. The CDR3: CAISVGGQGANIQYF. CDR3 nucleotide sequence: TGTGCCATCAGTGTGGGGGGACAGGGGGCGAACATTCAGTACTTC. The rearrangement joins TRBV10-3 to TRBJ2-4; 12 bases match TRBD1. Germline V gene data show CDR1 as ENHRY and CDR2 as SYGVKD. CDR3 length: 15 residues. V lost 4 bases and J lost 7; bases outside the gene matches: 5.

The chain couples TRBV20-1 to TRBJ2-2, with 8 positions matching TRBD2. J lost 3 bases, V lost 1 base, and 7 bases had no gene match. There are 16 residues in the CDR3. The V gene's germline CDR1 is DFQATT and CDR2 SNEGSKA (reference sequence). CDR3 sequence (DNA): TGCAGTGCTAGAGGTCGAAGTAGCGGGGACACCGGGGAGCTGTTTTTT. Protein product: CSARGRSSGDTGELFF.

At least ten counts were recorded for this clonotype. This sequence joins TRBV7-9 and TRBJ1-1, with 7 bases fitting TRBD1. The CDR3 covers 13 residues. In germline, CDR1 is SEHNR, CDR2 FQNEAQ (reference sequence). V shed 5 bases, J shed 7 bases, and the junction held 7 bases outside the gene matches. CDR3 sequence: CASSDRAGSEAFF. In nucleotides, the CDR3 is TGTGCCAGCAGCGACAGGGCGGGAAGTGAAGCTTTCTTT.

CDR3 DNA sequence: TGTGCCAGCAGCCAATGGCCTAGCGGGAGATATGAGCAGTTCTTC. This sequence encodes CASSQWPSGRYEQFF. The V and J genes are TRBV3-1 and TRBJ2-1; 10 bases agree with TRBD2. V was pared by 2 bases and J by 8 bases, with 6 bases of the junction left unmatched. CDR3 length equals 15 residues. Per the germline V gene, CDR1 is LGHDT and CDR2 is YNNKEL (reference sequence).

The sample holds a few counts of this clonotype. This chain joins TRBV7-8 and TRBJ2-4, with D unclear. Germline CDR1 reads SGHVS; CDR2 reads FQNEAQ. CDR3 size: 13 residues. Trimming took 4 bases from V and 9 from J, leaving 13 bases between them. CDR3 amino acids: CASSSGTTTIQYF. Here the CDR3 DNA reads TGTGCCAGCAGCTCCGGCACAACAACCATTCAGTACTTC.

The chain couples TRBV20-1 to TRBJ2-7; TRBD2 matches at 8 bases. The CDR3 has 14 amino acids. Germline CDR1 is DFQATT and CDR2 is SNEGSKA (reference sequence). V gave up 3 bases and J gave up 0 bases; unmatched junction bases: 4. The CDR3 bases are TGCAGTGCTAGCCAGCGGGAGCGCTCCTACGAGCAGTACTTC. Protein product: CSASQRERSYEQYF.

The genes are TRBV7-2 and TRBJ2-7; no clear D. The V gene lost 6 bases and the J gene lost 1 base, with 13 bases spanning the gap. In germline, CDR1 is SGHTA, CDR2 FQGNSA. The CDR3 consists of 14 residues. CDR3 in DNA: TGTGCCAGCAGAGTCGTGGGCACGTCCTACGAGCAGTACTTC. It translates to CASRVVGTSYEQYF.

The V gene is TRBV27, the J gene TRBJ2-3; 15 positions match TRBD2. The trim removed 4 bases at V and 4 bases at J, leaving 6 bases unmatched. CDR3 length equals 17 residues. Per the germline V gene, CDR1 is MNHEY and CDR2 is SMNVEV (reference sequence). CDR3 amino acids: CASSYGLAGGWADTQYF. The DNA of the CDR3 is TGTGCCAGCAGTTACGGACTAGCGGGAGGGTGGGCAGATACGCAGTATTTT.

This clonotype was recorded at least ten times. This could be a read error, since a much larger clone is one nucleotide away. The genes are TRBV12-3 or TRBV12-4 and TRBJ2-3, with D perhaps matching TRBD2 (5 bases). The CDR3 extends over 13 amino acids. The germline V and J ends were trimmed by 7 bases and 0 bases, with 8 bases remaining between them. The CDR3 DNA is TGTGCCAGCACCCGGGGTAGCACAGATACGCAGTATTTT. Translation: CASTRGSTDTQYF.

This clonotype was seen more than once but under ten times. V and J are TRBV20-1 and TRBJ1-4; TRBD1 matches at 10 bases. The CDR3 contains 16 residues. After removal of 6 bases from V and 5 bases from J, the junction contained 12 bases not matched to a gene. CDR1 is DFQATT and CDR2 is SNEGSKA in the germline V gene (reference sequence). The CDR3 spells CSAPTLPGQGNEKLFF. The CDR3 nucleotides read TGCAGTGCACCCACCCTACCGGGACAGGGGAATGAAAAACTGTTTTTT.

The chain employs TRBV20-1 and TRBJ1-6; D gene uncertain. The CDR3 length is 15 residues. Trimming cost V 0 bases and J 3 bases, with 9 bases left between them. From germline, CDR1 is DFQATT and CDR2 SNEGSKA (reference sequence). Here the CDR3 reads CSARDEVSYNSPLHF. The DNA for the CDR3 is TGCAGTGCTAGAGATGAAGTGAGCTATAATTCACCCCTCCACTTT.

This clonotype was detected only a few times. Here the CDR3 DNA reads TGCAGTGGTTCAGCGTCCCAGGAGACCCAGTACTTC. It yields the protein CSGSASQETQYF. The gene calls are TRBV20-1 and TRBJ2-5, with unresolved D. Trimming pared 7 bases from V and 5 bases from J, leaving 14 bases between. This CDR3 is 12 amino acids long. Germline CDR1 DFQATT, CDR2 SNEGSKA (reference sequence).

This clonotype was seen a few times. The chain carries TRBV7-2 and TRBJ1-2; D is ambiguous. Trimming took 1 base from V and 4 from J, leaving 10 bases between them. The germline gives CDR1 SGHTA, CDR2 FQGNSA. The CDR3 sequence is 14 residues long. Here the CDR3 DNA reads TGTGCCAGCAGCTTAGGCGGCGTCTCCTATGGCTACACCTTC. It translates to CASSLGGVSYGYTF. The complete variable domain, with remaining parts taken from reference TRBV7-2 and TRBJ1-2, reads GAGVSQSPSNKVTEKGKDVELRCDPISGHTALYWYRQSLGQGLEFLIYFQGNSAPDKSGLPSDRFSAERTGGSVSTLTIQRTQQEDSAVYLCASSLGGVSYGYTFGSGTRLTVV.

The V gene is TRBV6-2 or TRBV6-3, the J gene TRBJ2-5; a possible D gene is TRBD1 (6 bases). Judging by the DNA end, TRBJ2-7 fits better; the J call may be wrong. The CDR3 loop spans 15 amino acids. Germline loops: CDR1 MNHEY, CDR2 SVGEGT. As DNA, the CDR3 is TGTGCCAGCAGGCCTCGCACAGGGACGGCCTACGAGCAGTACTTC. Protein: CASRPRTGTAYEQYF.